The TCR beta chain under discussion was sequenced for a study of T-cell reconstitution after alpha-beta-depleted transplantation in children. This clonotype was detected a few times. Unique molecular identifiers featured in how the TCRbeta library was prepared. TCRdb reprocessed the PCR reads via MiXCR and lists one record per CDR3 protein. The sample contains 490,000 or so distinct CDR3 sequences, over 9.5% of which appear only once. Germline trimming cut 5 bases from V and 3 bases from J; bases unmatched to any gene: 13. The CDR3 has 16 amino acids. The germline CDR1 and CDR2 sequences are SEHNR and FQNEAQ (reference sequence).

The chain is built from TRBV7-9 and TRBJ2-7; 7 nucleotides agree with TRBD2. This sequence originates from a child aged 2 to 10 with inherited bone marrow failure, due to receive a stem cell transplant. Source: PBMCs, taken before TCRalphabeta/CD19-depleted stem cell transplant. The CDR3 region is CASSPREGAIVYEQYF. The CDR3 nucleotides are TGTGCCAGCAGCCCTAGGGAGGGAGCAATAGTCTACGAGCAGTACTTC.